The 12 T cell receptor beta chains listed next were all sequenced from one sample in a study of response to subunit inactivated influenza vaccine (dated by TCRdb to 2016 to 2019). The label giving this sample's time point can be read as: around 42 days after influenza vaccine administration. The library relied on RT-PCR. TCRdb records Illumina HiSeq 2500 as the sequencer. TCRdb itself trimmed the public reads at Q25 with fastp, ran MiXCR and retained productive beta chains. Merged by CDR3 protein, the rows form single entries marked with the most common genes and DNA. This sample is represented by approximately 480,000 distinct CDR3 sequences; approximately 10% of them were singletons. 10% to 15% of the sample belongs to the ten largest clones. Sequencing used PBMCs from blood, obtained 40 to 50 days after vaccination. These receptors all come from a man aged 50 to 60 who received an inactivated influenza vaccine. Donor details come from another sample of the same person, matched by shared clones.

This clonotype has at least ten counts. One junction end disagrees with the germline gene, perhaps due to a read error. The V and J genes are TRBV12-3 or TRBV12-4 and TRBJ2-1; 7 bases map to TRBD1. The CDR3 spans 11 residues. The CDR3 bases are TGTGCCAGCAGTATGGGGACAGTCGTGTTGTTC. Protein product: CASSMGTVVLF.

The J gene is TRBJ1-1, the V gene TRBV28; possibly TRBD1 for D (5 bases). V was trimmed by 6 bases and J by 10 bases, leaving 15 bases between them. This CDR3 contains 12 residues. From germline, CDR1 is MDHEN and CDR2 SYDVKM. The CDR3 reads CASSPTSRGAFF. The CDR3 DNA is TGTGCCAGCAGCCCGACCTCTAGGGGAGCTTTCTTT.

A few counts support this clonotype. The chain employs TRBV7-2 and TRBJ2-2; a weak D match, TRBD2 (5 bases). The germline V and J ends were trimmed by 2 bases and 5 bases, with 12 bases remaining between them. Looked up from germline, CDR1 is SGHTA and CDR2 is FQGNSA. The CDR3 consists of 15 residues. CDR3 in DNA: TGTGCCAGCAGCTTATCTAGCTTTGGTACCGGGGAGCTGTTTTTT. Its translation is CASSLSSFGTGELFF.

The rearrangement links TRBV5-5 to TRBJ2-1; perhaps TRBD2 as D (7 bases). The germline V gene encodes CDR1 SGHKS and CDR2 YYEKEE (reference sequence). CDR3 size: 15 residues. With 2 bases removed from V and 8 bases from J, the gap between germline ends came to 17 bases. The CDR3 DNA reads as TGTGCCAGCAGCTTAGCGAGGGGGGGGGCACATGAGCAGTTCTTC. It specifies CASSLARGGAHEQFF. Looking up the rest from reference TRBV5-5 and TRBJ2-1 gives the full variable domain: DAGVTQSPTHLIKTRGQQVTLRCSPISGHKSVSWYQQVLGQGPQFIFQYYEKEERGRGNFPDRFSARQFPNYSSELNVNALLLGDSALYLCASSLARGGAHEQFFGPGTRLTVL.

Remarks on this clonotype: At one end the junction does not follow the germline gene, possibly because of a read error. The V gene is TRBV28, the J gene TRBJ1-2; TRBD1 matches at 7 bases. The CDR3 totals 16 residues. Germline loops: CDR1 MDHEN, CDR2 SYDVKM. Here the CDR3 DNA reads TGTGCCAGCAGTTCCCCCGGGACAGAGACTAACCATGGCTACACCTTC. Translated, it gives CASSSPGTETNHGYTF.

This clonotype was seen a handful of times. The chain joins TRBV4-3 to TRBJ2-7; no definite D call. The V and J ends lost 0 bases and 3 bases respectively, with 9 bases between them. The CDR3 runs to 14 residues. Looked up from germline, CDR1 is LGHNA and CDR2 is YSLEER. The CDR3 DNA is TGCGCCAGCAGCCAAGAACGGCTTGACTACGAGCAGTACTTC. Translating gives CASSQERLDYEQYF.

This clonotype was counted only a few times. The chain couples TRBV5-1 to TRBJ2-5; D may be TRBD2 (5 bases). The CDR3 sequence is 15 residues long. The germline V gene has CDR1 SGHRS and CDR2 YFSETQ. The V gene lost 7 bases and the J gene lost 3 bases, with 19 bases spanning the gap. The DNA for the CDR3 is TGCGCCAGCTCCCTGGTGGCTGACGGGGAAGAGACCCAGTACTTC. Amino acids: CASSLVADGEETQYF.

The CDR3 sequence: CASSQYVGGGETQYF. DNA for the CDR3: TGCGCCAGCAGCCAATATGTGGGGGGGGGAGAGACCCAGTACTTC. The chain joins TRBV4-3 to TRBJ2-5; 7 bases agree with TRBD2. Germline V gene lookup returns CDR1 LGHNA and CDR2 YSLEER. The trim removed 2 bases at V and 4 bases at J, leaving 7 bases unmatched. There are 15 residues in the CDR3.

Ten or more counts support this clonotype. This chain uses TRBV2 with TRBJ2-7; D remains unclear. Trimming cost V 7 bases and J 3 bases, with 13 bases left between them. CDR1 is SNHLY, CDR2 FYNNEI, per germline. CDR3 size: 13 residues. CDR3 sequence reads: CASKFDLGYEQYF. CDR3 sequence (DNA): TGTGCCAGCAAATTCGATCTGGGCTACGAGCAGTACTTC.

The J gene is TRBJ2-4, the V gene TRBV7-2, with a tentative D call TRBD2 (5 bases). Germline CDR1 and CDR2: SGHTA and FQGNSA. CDR3 length equals 13 residues. The V and J ends lost 5 bases and 9 bases respectively, with 14 bases between them. The CDR3 DNA follows: TGTGCCAGCAGCCCTGACTATGGGTCCATTCAGTACTTC. Amino acid sequence: CASSPDYGSIQYF.

This sequence joins TRBV20-1 and TRBJ1-5; the D gene is possibly TRBD1 (6 bases). Germline V gene sequence: CDR1 DFQATT, CDR2 SNEGSKA (reference sequence). V was pared by 4 bases and J by 5 bases, with 18 bases between. CDR3 size: 15 residues. This CDR3 is CSATSNRDNDQPQHF. The CDR3 region has the DNA TGCAGTGCTACAAGTAACCGGGACAATGATCAGCCCCAGCATTTT.

This clonotype has ten or more counts. In DNA form, the CDR3 reads TGCAGCGTTGAAGATCTTGGCGGGGACAATGAGCAGTTCTTC. Its translation is CSVEDLGGDNEQFF. J is TRBJ2-1 and V is TRBV29-1; maybe TRBD2 (6 bases). The V and J ends lost 0 bases and 5 bases respectively, with 11 bases between them. The CDR3 contains 14 residues. From germline, CDR1 is SQVTM and CDR2 ANQGSEA.